These 24 T cell receptor beta chains share one sample of origin, sequenced in a study of blood T cells in healthy people across ages. A second PCR, run for about 6 to 11 cycles, used a sample-barcoded 5' primer plus a J-beta primer mix. TCRdb re-derived calls from the 5' RACE reads in MiXCR, one entry per CDR3 protein. The repertoire holds about 1,400,000 distinct CDR3 sequences, with roughly 59% as singletons. The sequencing input was blood. Every receptor here comes from a young man in good health.

This chain uses TRBV3-1 with TRBJ2-3, with 10 bases matching TRBD2. The CDR3 consists of 17 residues. The V segment lost 4 bases and the J segment 5 bases; nucleotides outside the gene matches: 12. CDR1 is LGHDT, CDR2 YNNKEL, per germline (reference sequence). CDR3 loop: CASSRPQREGLEDTQYF. CDR3 bases: TGTGCCAGCAGCCGTCCTCAGCGGGAGGGGTTGGAAGATACGCAGTATTTT.

The chain couples TRBV7-2 to TRBJ1-4; D is uncertain. Trimming cost V 2 bases and J 7 bases, with 11 bases left between them. In germline, CDR1 is SGHTA, CDR2 FQGNSA. The CDR3 is 14 amino acids. The CDR3 nucleotides are TGTGCCAGCAGCTTACCCGGGGTGGTTGAAAAACTGTTTTTT. Protein product: CASSLPGVVEKLFF.

This clonotype was picked up a small number of times. The genes are TRBV4-3 and TRBJ2-1, with D possibly TRBD1 on 5 matching bases. The CDR3 totals 15 residues. Between the trimmed V and J ends, which lost 4 bases and 8 bases, there was a span of 18 bases. Germline V gene data show CDR1 as LGHNA and CDR2 as YSLEER. CDR3 nucleotide sequence: TGCGCCAGCAGCCCTCTAGGGGCAGGGAAGGATGAGCAGTTCTTC. The encoded protein is CASSPLGAGKDEQFF.

This clonotype appeared a single time. This chain joins TRBV3-1 and TRBJ2-4; no clear D. Trimming removed 0 bases from V and 7 bases from J, with 13 bases in between. The CDR3 length is 15 residues. The germline gives CDR1 LGHDT, CDR2 YNNKEL (reference sequence). CDR3 region: CASSQDLIRVNIQYF. For the CDR3, the DNA is TGTGCCAGCAGCCAAGATCTGATAAGGGTTAACATTCAGTACTTC.

The chain employs TRBV30 and TRBJ2-1; 8 positions agree with TRBD1. Looked up from germline, CDR1 is GTSNPN and CDR2 is SVGIG (reference sequence). This CDR3 has 13 amino acids. Unmatched junction bases numbered 4, after V lost 3 bases and J lost 6 bases. The CDR3 DNA sequence: TGTGCCTGGAGGACAGGGGTGTTCAATGAGCAGTTCTTC. It is translated as CAWRTGVFNEQFF.

V and J are TRBV5-5 and TRBJ2-5; possible D gene TRBD2, 6 bases. This CDR3 spans 14 amino acids. Germline CDR1 and CDR2: SGHKS and YYEKEE (reference sequence). Deletions cut 4 bases from V and 3 bases from J, with 13 bases between. Here the CDR3 reads CASSRDLNKETQYF. CDR3 bases: TGTGCCAGCAGCCGGGACTTGAATAAAGAGACCCAGTACTTC.

V usage is TRBV30 and J usage is TRBJ2-7; D gene ambiguous. The CDR3 loop spans 13 amino acids. Trimming took 4 bases from V and 3 from J, leaving 13 bases between them. Germline CDR1 is GTSNPN and CDR2 is SVGIG (reference sequence). CDR3 in DNA: TGTGCCTGGAACCCCGCGCCGAGCTACGAGCAGTACTTC. Protein product: CAWNPAPSYEQYF.

This clonotype occurred a few times. The CDR3 is CASSRGQSNEQFF. CDR3 sequence (DNA): TGTGCCAGCAGCCGGGGACAGAGCAATGAGCAGTTCTTC. V usage is TRBV12-3 or TRBV12-4 and J usage is TRBJ2-1, with 7 positions matching TRBD1. This CDR3 has 13 amino acids. J was trimmed by 6 bases and V by 6 bases; bases with no gene match: 5.

V and J are TRBV7-6 and TRBJ2-7, with 8 bases that match TRBD2. Germline CDR1 is SGHVS and CDR2 is FNYEAQ. CDR3 length: 14 residues. After removal of 0 bases from V and 5 bases from J, the junction contained 3 bases not matched to a gene. The CDR3 bases are TGTGCCAGCAGCTTAGCTAGGGGACTAGACGAGCAGTACTTC. It yields the protein CASSLARGLDEQYF.

To note about this clonotype: The junction shows a germline mismatch at one end, possibly a read error. As DNA, the CDR3 is TGCAGCGTTGAGTATACAGGGATGAACACTGGAGCTTTCTTT. Translating it yields CSVEYTGMNTGAFF. This sequence joins TRBV29-1 and TRBJ1-1; possible D gene TRBD1, 6 bases. There are 14 residues in the CDR3. The germline V gene encodes CDR1 SQVTM and CDR2 ANQGSEA.

Points on this clonotype: One junction end disagrees with the germline gene, perhaps due to a read error. The chain employs TRBV7-6 and TRBJ2-5; D might be TRBD2 (5 bases). This CDR3 has 14 amino acids. Looked up from germline, CDR1 is SGHVS and CDR2 is FNYEAQ. CDR3: CASSLSGFGEIQYF. DNA for the CDR3: TGTGCCAGCAGCTTGTCAGGATTTGGGGAGATCCAGTACTTC.

A few counts support this clonotype. The rearrangement links TRBV28 to TRBJ1-6, with 7 bases lining up with TRBD1. CDR1 is MDHEN and CDR2 is SYDVKM in the germline V gene. Trimming cost V 5 bases and J 6 bases; bases outside gene matches: 7. The CDR3 has 15 residues. The CDR3 coding sequence is TGTGCCAGCAGTCCCTACAGGGGCCCTAATTCACCCCTCCACTTT. Protein: CASSPYRGPNSPLHF.

This clonotype was found a few times. The rearrangement links TRBV29-1 to TRBJ2-1, with unresolved D. The CDR3 loop spans 12 amino acids. The germline V and J ends were trimmed by 1 base and 7 bases, with 8 bases remaining between them. CDR1 and CDR2 (germline): SQVTM, ANQGSEA. The CDR3 DNA is TGCAGCGTTGAAGCGAACAGAAATGAGCAGTTCTTC. It specifies CSVEANRNEQFF.

Concerning this clonotype: Relative to the germline gene, one junction end is altered; a read error may explain this. The rearrangement joins TRBV7-2 to TRBJ2-1; 12 bases are a match to TRBD2. Looked up from germline, CDR1 is SGHTA and CDR2 is FQGNSA. The CDR3 is made up of 15 amino acids. CDR3 nucleotides: TGTGCCAGCAGCCTAGCGGGGGGGGTCGGAAATGAGCAGTTCTTC. Encoded protein: CASSLAGGVGNEQFF.

The rearrangement uses TRBV29-1 and TRBJ2-3; D could derive from TRBD1 or TRBD2 (5 bases each). Germline CDR1 reads SQVTM; CDR2 reads ANQGSEA. CDR3 length: 14 amino acids. V was shortened by 6 bases and J by 2 bases, with 15 bases between the two germline ends. The CDR3 protein is CSVGPGPYTDTQYF. CDR3 DNA sequence: TGCAGCGTAGGACCGGGACCGTACACAGATACGCAGTATTTT.

This chain joins TRBV9 and TRBJ2-1; 7 bases agree with TRBD2. The CDR3 sequence is 16 residues long. CDR1 SGDLS and CDR2 YYNGEE come from the germline V gene. The ends lost 0 bases at V and 4 bases at J; junction bases unmatched: 7. The CDR3 DNA reads as TGTGCCAGCAGCGTAGCTCAGGGACTACCGTACAATGAGCAGTTCTTC. Its protein is CASSVAQGLPYNEQFF.

The chain couples TRBV27 to TRBJ2-7; tentatively, D is TRBD1 or TRBD2 (7 bases each). The germline gives CDR1 MNHEY, CDR2 SMNVEV (reference sequence). This CDR3 is 15 amino acids long. The V gene lost 3 bases and the J gene lost 3 bases, with 15 bases spanning the gap. CDR3 nucleotides: TGTGCCAGCAGTTTCCGCAGGGGGGGTCACTACGAGCAGTACTTC. Translating gives CASSFRRGGHYEQYF.

V is TRBV5-1 and J is TRBJ1-4; weak D call: TRBD1 (6 bases). V gave up 0 bases and J gave up 2 bases, with 14 bases separating them. CDR3 length: 17 residues. Germline assignment: CDR1 SGHRS and CDR2 YFSETQ. The CDR3 DNA follows: TGCGCCAGCAGCTTGGGCCCGGGACATACCACTAATGAAAAACTGTTTTTT. Encoded protein: CASSLGPGHTTNEKLFF.

The V gene is TRBV4-2, the J gene TRBJ1-2, with D hard to call. The CDR3 is made up of 15 amino acids. Per the germline V gene, CDR1 is LGHNA and CDR2 is YNFKEQ. Trimming took 3 bases from V and 2 from J, leaving 13 bases between them. The CDR3 spells CASSQAPGPNYGYTF. Here the CDR3 DNA reads TGTGCCAGCAGCCAGGCGCCGGGCCCCAACTATGGCTACACCTTC.

The chain is built from TRBV7-9 and TRBJ2-7, with 7 bases lining up with TRBD2. Germline V gene lookup returns CDR1 SEHNR and CDR2 FQNEAQ (reference sequence). V was clipped by 6 bases and J by 5 bases; unmatched bases: 4. This CDR3 region has 12 residues. The CDR3: CASRRLAHEQYF. The CDR3 bases are TGTGCCAGCAGGAGACTAGCCCACGAGCAGTACTTC.

The chain uses TRBV4-1 and TRBJ1-4; D remains unclear. CDR3 length: 15 residues. Trimming stripped 4 bases from V and 3 bases from J, with 12 bases between. Germline CDR1 and CDR2: MGHRA and YSYEKL. The CDR3 loop is CASSPLGIPNEKLFF. CDR3 nucleotides: TGCGCCAGCAGCCCTCTCGGGATACCTAATGAAAAACTGTTTTTT.

The rearrangement links TRBV15 to TRBJ2-7; D is perhaps TRBD1 (5 bases). Trimming removed 0 bases from V and 3 bases from J, with 12 bases in between. This CDR3 contains 15 residues. Germline CDR1 LNHNV, CDR2 YYDKDF (reference sequence). CDR3 region: CATSREDKGLYEQYF. Here the CDR3 DNA reads TGTGCCACCAGCAGAGAGGACAAGGGGCTCTACGAGCAGTACTTC.

The gene calls are TRBV6-5 and TRBJ2-5; D may be TRBD2 (5 bases). Germline V lookup: CDR1 MNHEY, CDR2 SVGAGI. The CDR3 covers 15 residues. V was pared by 8 bases and J by 1 base, with 17 bases between. The CDR3: CASQRLGSGQETQYF. CDR3 DNA: TGTGCCAGCCAAAGACTGGGAAGCGGCCAAGAGACCCAGTACTTC.

CDR3 loop: CASSQVIPYEQYF. CDR3 DNA: TGCGCCAGCAGCCAAGTAATTCCCTACGAGCAGTACTTC. The chain is built from TRBV4-1 and TRBJ2-7, with D uncertain. V lost 1 base, J lost 2 bases, and 6 bases lay in between. CDR3 length equals 13 residues. Germline loops: CDR1 MGHRA, CDR2 YSYEKL.